These 9 T cell receptor beta chains originate from one sample sequenced in a study of cytomegalovirus exposure and HLA in healthy donors (dated by TCRdb to the late 2010s). Preparation of the library involved the immunoSEQ multiplex PCR assay. The multiplex PCR relied on a mix of 60 forward primers for TCR Vbeta segments and 13 reverse primers for TCR Jbeta segments. TCRdb obtained this table from immuneACCESS and retained in-frame rearrangements with V and J assigned. These tables miss some clones; where compared with another copy, unresolved V genes account for less than half of the shortfall, and the remainder is unexplained. This sample's table carries 56,000 or so clones. The ten most abundant clones make up less than 2.5% of the sample. Sequenced sample: PBMCs. The source is a female donor in good health and CMV-seronegative.

The chain is built from TRBV10-3 and TRBJ2-7; 8 nucleotides agree with TRBD1. The length of the CDR3 is 13 residues. Germline trimming cut 11 bases from V and 8 bases from J; bases unmatched to any gene: 14. From germline, CDR1 is ENHRY and CDR2 SYGVKD. The CDR3 sequence: CAFSGGSVGKQYF. DNA for the CDR3: TGTGCCTTCTCAGGGGGCTCAGTAGGAAAGCAGTACTTC.

This chain joins TRBV4-1 and TRBJ1-4; a weak D match, TRBD1 (6 bases). The V end was cut by 4 bases, the J end by 3 bases, with 15 bases between. This CDR3 contains 16 residues. Germline lookup yields CDR1 MGHRA and CDR2 YSYEKL. The CDR3 region is CASSPPGGLANEKLFF. DNA of the CDR3: TGCGCCAGCAGCCCCCCGGGGGGCCTGGCTAATGAAAAACTGTTTTTT.

V usage is TRBV6-1 and J usage is TRBJ2-7, with a weak D call TRBD2 (5 bases). The length of the CDR3 is 12 residues. V was clipped by 5 bases and J by 4 bases, with 9 bases between them. Germline V gives CDR1 MNHNS, CDR2 SASEGT. In DNA form, the CDR3 reads TGTGCCAGCAGTAGCGAGGGTTACGAGCAGTACTTC. It translates to CASSSEGYEQYF.

J is TRBJ2-7 and V is TRBV6-1, with D possibly matching TRBD1 (7 bases). Germline CDR1 reads MNHNS; CDR2 reads SASEGT. Trimming removed 4 bases at V and 3 bases at J, with 16 bases between. This CDR3 comprises 15 residues. The CDR3 nucleotides read TGTGCCAGCAGTGTAAACAGGGGAGGCGGCTACGAGCAGTACTTC. Amino acid sequence: CASSVNRGGGYEQYF.

The chain has TRBV4-3 and TRBJ1-4; 8 nucleotides line up with TRBD1. This CDR3 contains 15 residues. Per germline, CDR1 LGHNA and CDR2 YSLEER. V lost 1 base and J lost 2; bases outside the gene matches: 0. Here the CDR3 DNA reads TGCGCCAGCAGCCAAGGGACAGGGACTAATGAAAAACTGTTTTTT. As protein: CASSQGTGTNEKLFF.

The J gene is TRBJ1-6, the V gene TRBV6-5; possible D gene TRBD1, 5 bases. V was shortened by 6 bases and J by 3 bases, with 12 bases between the two germline ends. The germline V gene has CDR1 MNHEY and CDR2 SVGAGI. The CDR3 totals 15 residues. The CDR3 is CASSPATDYNSPLHF. The CDR3 DNA is TGTGCCAGCAGCCCCGCGACAGACTATAATTCACCCCTCCACTTT.

V is TRBV7-6 and J is TRBJ2-7; D uncertain. This CDR3 comprises 15 residues. The germline V gene has CDR1 SGHVS and CDR2 FNYEAQ. V was pared by 0 bases and J by 1 base, with 10 bases between. Here the CDR3 DNA reads TGTGCCAGCAGCTTAGCGTCAGGTCTATCCTACGAGCAGTACTTC. Translating gives CASSLASGLSYEQYF.

About this clone itself: At the DNA level, this CDR3 is encoded by other sequences in the same sample as well. The chain has TRBV15 and TRBJ1-5, with TRBD1 matching over 7 bases. The V segment lost 1 base and the J segment 3 bases; nucleotides outside the gene matches: 6. Per germline, CDR1 LNHNV and CDR2 YYDKDF (reference sequence). There are 16 residues in the CDR3. CDR3 in amino acids: CATSRGGDRVNQPQHF. The CDR3 bases are TGTGCCACCAGCAGAGGGGGGGACAGAGTCAATCAGCCCCAGCATTTT.

The rearrangement uses TRBV30 and TRBJ2-3, with 10 positions matching TRBD2. This CDR3 contains 15 residues. Germline loops: CDR1 GTSNPN, CDR2 SVGIG (reference sequence). Trimming at V came to 5 bases and at J to 0 bases, leaving 5 bases not matched to a gene. CDR3 sequence reads: CAWGRLAGSTDTQYF. CDR3 DNA sequence: TGTGCCTGGGGCCGACTAGCGGGCAGCACAGATACGCAGTATTTT.